Sequencing of this TCR beta chain was carried out in a study of PD-L1 blockade in urothelial cancer. Study-wide context: Prior regimens of chemotherapy numbered 0 to 3 per patient. Analyses were performed on blood at 3 weeks after treatment start (the second dose) and at 6 weeks.

Method: immunoSEQ multiplex PCR; TCRdb's copy keeps in-frame clones and lacks some. Of about 120,000 clones listed, roughly 88% are singletons. Germline V gene data show CDR1 as SGHAT and CDR2 as FQNNGV. This CDR3 region has 12 residues. Trimming stripped 3 bases from V and 7 bases from J, with 10 bases between. Time point in this sample: peripheral blood 6 weeks after treatment start. The chain recombines TRBV11-2 with TRBJ2-7; tentative D call: TRBD2 (6 bases). This TCR came from a middle-aged man with urothelial cancer. Sequenced here: PBMCs, sampled around atezolizumab (anti-PD-L1) treatment. The CDR3 loop is CASSFGGSEQYF. DNA for the CDR3: TGTGCCAGCAGCTTTGGAGGGTCGGAGCAGTACTTC. Variable domain in full (rest from reference TRBV11-2 and TRBJ2-7): EAGVAQSPRYKIIEKRQSVAFWCNPISGHATLYWYQQILGQGPKLLIQFQNNGVVDDSQLPKDRFSAERLKGVDSTLKIQPAKLEDSAVYLCASSFGGSEQYFGPGTRLTVT.